The source of this T cell receptor beta chain is a study of type 1 and type 2 diabetes patients. Study-level information: CD4+ or CD8+ T cells were positively selected from PBMCs with microbeads.

No donor had another autoimmune disease or recent infection within four weeks. Trimming pared 5 bases from V and 6 bases from J, leaving 11 bases between. This CDR3 contains 12 residues. The V gene's germline CDR1 is LNHDA and CDR2 SQIVND (reference sequence). PCR was run on genomic DNA. A primer set of 30 forward and 13 reverse primers amplified the CDR3. Via MiXCR, TCRdb re-called the multiplex PCR reads, giving one row per CDR3 protein. Seen here are 250,000 or so distinct CDR3 sequences, roughly 44% observed once, and the top ten hold roughly 13%. As for this clonotype: A clone one base away is much larger, so this may be a read error.

The TCR was taken from a man in his late teens or twenties with type 2 diabetes. The rearrangement links TRBV19 to TRBJ2-7; no clear D gene. Sequencing input: peripheral blood mononuclear cells (PBMCs). The CDR3 DNA reads TGTGCCAGTAGTCAGCAGGAGTTCGAGCAGTACTTC. It specifies CASSQQEFEQYF.